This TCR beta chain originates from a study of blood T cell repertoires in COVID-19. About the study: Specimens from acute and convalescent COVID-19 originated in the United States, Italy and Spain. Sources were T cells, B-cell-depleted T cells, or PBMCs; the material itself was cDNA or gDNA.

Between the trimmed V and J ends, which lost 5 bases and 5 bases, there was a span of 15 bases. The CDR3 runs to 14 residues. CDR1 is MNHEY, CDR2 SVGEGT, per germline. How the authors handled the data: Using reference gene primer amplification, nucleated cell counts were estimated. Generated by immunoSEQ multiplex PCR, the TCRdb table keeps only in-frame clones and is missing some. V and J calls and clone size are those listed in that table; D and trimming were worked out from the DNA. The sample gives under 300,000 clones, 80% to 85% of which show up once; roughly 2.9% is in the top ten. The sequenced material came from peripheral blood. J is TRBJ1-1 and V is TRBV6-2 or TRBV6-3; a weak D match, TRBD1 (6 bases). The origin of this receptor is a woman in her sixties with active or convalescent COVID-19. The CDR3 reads CASSPPRGWTEAFF. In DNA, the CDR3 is TGTGCCAGCAGTCCACCCAGGGGCTGGACTGAAGCTTTCTTT.